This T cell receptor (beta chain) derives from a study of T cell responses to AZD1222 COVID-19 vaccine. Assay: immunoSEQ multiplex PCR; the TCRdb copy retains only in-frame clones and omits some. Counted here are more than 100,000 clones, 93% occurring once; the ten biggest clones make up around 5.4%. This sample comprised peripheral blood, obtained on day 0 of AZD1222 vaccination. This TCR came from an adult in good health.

This chain's CDR3 is CASSSAPGTGSEDEQFF. The CDR3, as DNA: TGTGCCAGCAGCTCGGCCCCCGGGACAGGGTCCGAGGATGAGCAGTTCTTC. V usage is TRBV5-5 and J usage is TRBJ2-1, with 9 bases lining up with TRBD1. CDR1 is SGHKS, CDR2 YYEKEE, per germline (reference sequence). The CDR3 runs to 17 residues. The junction had 15 bases not matched to a gene; V was cut back by 3 bases and J by 8 bases.